The 17 T cell receptor beta chains below all came from one sample that was sequenced in a study of T cells in Graves' hyperthyroidism and ophthalmopathy. The investigators amplified TCR beta CDR3 regions from RNA transcripts. The HTBI set primed first-round TCR CDR3 RT-PCR. One entry per CDR3 protein, called by TCRdb with MiXCR from the multiplex PCR reads. The sample contains hundreds of thousands of distinct CDR3 sequences, 14% to 15% of which appear only once. The specimen was blood. Receptors originate from a woman aged 40 to 50 with Graves' ophthalmopathy.

This clonotype appeared a single time. The chain combines TRBV6-1 with TRBJ1-5, with D uncertain. Germline values: CDR1 MNHNS, CDR2 SASEGT. The CDR3 covers 14 residues. V was shortened by 0 bases and J by 1 base, with 4 bases between the two germline ends. CDR3 protein: CASSEANSNQPQHF. The CDR3 DNA is TGTGCCAGCAGTGAAGCCAACAGCAATCAGCCCCAGCATTTT.

This clonotype was found many times. The chain employs TRBV6-1 and TRBJ2-7, with unresolved D. Per germline, CDR1 MNHNS and CDR2 SASEGT. V lost 2 bases and J lost 4, with 6 bases in between. There are 12 residues in the CDR3. CDR3 loop: CASSELGYEQYF. The CDR3 nucleotides read TGTGCCAGCAGTGAACTCGGTTACGAGCAGTACTTC.

The chain recombines TRBV20-1 with TRBJ2-7, with 8 bases identical to TRBD2. Germline V gives CDR1 DFQATT, CDR2 SNEGSKA (reference sequence). The CDR3 is made up of 13 amino acids. The DNA of the CDR3 is TGCAATGCCACGACTAGCGACTCCTACGAGCAGTACTTC. Its translation: CNATTSDSYEQYF.

This clonotype showed up many times. This sequence joins TRBV11-2 and TRBJ2-7; 9 bases map to TRBD1. J was trimmed by 2 bases and V by 7 bases; bases with no gene match: 6. From germline, CDR1 is SGHAT and CDR2 FQNNGV. This CDR3 contains 14 residues. The CDR3 nucleotides read TGTGCCAGCACCTTGACAGGGGGAGCCTACGAGCAGTACTTC. This sequence encodes CASTLTGGAYEQYF.

This clonotype was detected ten times or more. This chain links TRBV12-3 or TRBV12-4 with TRBJ2-5; 8 bases agree with TRBD2. CDR3 size: 15 residues. The J segment lost 1 base and the V segment lost 6 bases, leaving 7 bases of the junction unmatched. The CDR3 spells CASRRVAGSQETQYF. CDR3 nucleotide sequence: TGTGCCAGCAGACGCGTAGCGGGGAGCCAAGAGACCCAGTACTTC.

The chain recombines TRBV27 with TRBJ2-2; TRBD2 matches at 15 bases. There are 17 residues in the CDR3. With V trimmed by 4 bases and J by 3 bases, 3 bases remained unmatched. In germline, CDR1 is MNHEY, CDR2 SMNVEV (reference sequence). CDR3 in DNA: TGTGCCAGCAGTTGGACTAGCGGGAGGGCCGACACCGGGGAGCTGTTTTTT. This translates into CASSWTSGRADTGELFF.

At least ten counts were recorded for this clonotype. The chain recombines TRBV12-3 or TRBV12-4 with TRBJ1-2; weak D call: TRBD1 (6 bases). The V gene lost 10 bases and the J gene lost 5 bases, with 17 bases spanning the gap. CDR3 length: 13 amino acids. The CDR3 DNA reads TGTGCCACAGGGCCGGGGGCGGAGTATGGCTACACCTTC. Its translation: CATGPGAEYGYTF.

The chain uses TRBV6-1 and TRBJ1-3; no definite D call. Germline V lookup: CDR1 MNHNS, CDR2 SASEGT. This CDR3 region has 16 residues. V shed 5 bases and J shed 0 bases, with 14 bases lying between them. The CDR3, as DNA: TGTGCCAGCAGTCTAACGGACGTCAGCTCTGGAAACACCATATATTTT. It codes for CASSLTDVSSGNTIYF.

This clonotype was recorded at least ten times. The chain recombines TRBV7-3 with TRBJ2-5, with 9 nucleotides matching TRBD2. The junction had 11 bases not matched to a gene; V was cut back by 2 bases and J by 4 bases. Germline V lookup: CDR1 SGHTA, CDR2 FQGTGA. The CDR3 totals 17 residues. The CDR3 is CASSLYPPGSGGETQYF. The CDR3 nucleotides are TGTGCCAGCAGCTTATACCCACCGGGTAGCGGGGGAGAGACCCAGTACTTC.

This clonotype was recorded at least ten times. This chain joins TRBV12-3 or TRBV12-4 and TRBJ1-2; TRBD1 matches at 9 bases. Germline trimming cut 7 bases from V and 4 bases from J; bases unmatched to any gene: 4. The CDR3 is made up of 13 amino acids. The CDR3, as DNA: TGTGCCAGCATTGACAGGGGGGGCTATGGCTACACCTTC. It is translated as CASIDRGGYGYTF.

This clonotype appeared a few times. The rearrangement joins TRBV4-1 to TRBJ2-7; D ambiguous. This CDR3 has 16 amino acids. CDR1 is MGHRA and CDR2 is YSYEKL in the germline V gene. The V gene lost 1 base and the J gene lost 0 bases, with 13 bases spanning the gap. The CDR3 reads CASSQAPAQTSYEQYF. CDR3 in DNA: TGCGCCAGCAGCCAAGCTCCTGCCCAGACCTCCTACGAGCAGTACTTC.

This clonotype was recorded many times. This chain uses TRBV9 with TRBJ2-5; 8 bases line up with TRBD2. The CDR3 runs to 16 residues. V lost 0 bases and J lost 1; bases outside the gene matches: 5. Germline CDR1 is SGDLS and CDR2 is YYNGEE. CDR3 nucleotide sequence: TGTGCCAGCAGCGTAGAGGCCCGGGGGGGCCAAGAGACCCAGTACTTC. This encodes CASSVEARGGQETQYF.

The table lists this clonotype with many counts. The V call is TRBV28, the J call TRBJ1-2; D gene ambiguous. V was cut by 5 bases and J by 3 bases, with 10 bases left in between. The germline gives CDR1 MDHEN, CDR2 SYDVKM. The CDR3 loop spans 13 amino acids. DNA of the CDR3: TGTGCCAGCAGTGGTGGGGAGGACTATGGCTACACCTTC. As protein: CASSGGEDYGYTF.

This clonotype came up many times. The CDR3 nucleotides read TGTGCCAGCAGTTTAGGGGCGATGGCAGGGCCTGGAAACACCATATATTTT. It codes for CASSLGAMAGPGNTIYF. J is TRBJ1-3 and V is TRBV12-3 or TRBV12-4, with D possibly TRBD1 on 5 matching bases. V lost 1 base and J lost 2, with 15 bases in between. The CDR3 contains 17 residues.

The table lists this clonotype with many counts. This sequence joins TRBV7-2 and TRBJ2-7; 9 bases agree with TRBD2. V shed 1 base, J shed 0 bases, and the junction held 7 bases outside the gene matches. There are 17 residues in the CDR3. Germline CDR1 is SGHTA and CDR2 is FQGNSA. Here the CDR3 DNA reads TGTGCCAGCAGCTTAGTGGGGACTAGCCTTAGCTCCTACGAGCAGTACTTC. Protein sequence: CASSLVGTSLSSYEQYF.

The V gene is TRBV7-2, the J gene TRBJ2-5; TRBD1 might be the D (5 bases). The germline gives CDR1 SGHTA, CDR2 FQGNSA. This CDR3 is 14 amino acids long. V was pared by 1 base and J by 7 bases, with 13 bases between. In nucleotides, the CDR3 is TGTGCCAGCAGCTTAGATGGGGCCCCTGGGACCCAGTACTTC. It yields the protein CASSLDGAPGTQYF.

The J gene is TRBJ1-3, the V gene TRBV9; 7 nucleotides match TRBD1. V lost 4 bases and J lost 4; bases outside the gene matches: 14. This CDR3 comprises 17 residues. From germline, CDR1 is SGDLS and CDR2 YYNGEE. CDR3 DNA: TGTGCCAGCAGCTTGAGGGACAGACACATGGAAGGAAACACCATATATTTT. Translation gives CASSLRDRHMEGNTIYF.